The 5 T cell receptor beta chains below were found in one sample sequenced in a study of blood T cell repertoires in COVID-19 (dated by TCRdb to 2020 to 2022). The library relied on the immunoSEQ multiplex PCR assay. This is the immuneACCESS table as TCRdb keeps it, with only in-frame sequences that have V and J called. A part of the clones is gone; compared with another copy, unresolved V genes explain less than half, and the rest is unexplained. The sample table holds about 94,000 clones, of which 75% to 85% were seen once. 19% of the sample comes from the top ten. The sample was peripheral blood. The source is a human donor in a cohort sampled during active COVID-19.

The chain joins TRBV10-3 to TRBJ2-7; 7 bases are a match to TRBD1. Trimming at V came to 2 bases and at J to 6 bases, leaving 7 bases not matched to a gene. Germline assignment: CDR1 ENHRY and CDR2 SYGVKD. The CDR3 totals 14 residues. The CDR3 loop is CAISETGALGEQYF. CDR3 in DNA: TGTGCCATCAGTGAGACAGGGGCCCTAGGCGAGCAGTACTTC.

This clone was counted only a few times. The chain couples TRBV5-4 to TRBJ2-7; D is unresolved. The CDR3 has 13 amino acids. CDR1 is SGHNT, CDR2 YYREEE, per germline (reference sequence). V shed 0 bases and J shed 1 base, with 5 bases lying between them. CDR3 amino acids: CASSLAHSYEQYF. The CDR3 DNA follows: TGTGCCAGCAGCTTGGCCCATTCCTACGAGCAGTACTTC.

The chain carries TRBV6-2 or TRBV6-3 and TRBJ2-5, with 10 bases identical to TRBD1. This CDR3 region has 14 residues. From germline, CDR1 is MNHEY and CDR2 SVGEGT. The V segment lost 2 bases and the J segment 5 bases; nucleotides outside the gene matches: 2. As DNA, the CDR3 is TGTGCCAGCAGTTACCGGGACAGGGGCGAGACCCAGTACTTC. Amino acids: CASSYRDRGETQYF.

V usage is TRBV15 and J usage is TRBJ2-1; 10 nucleotides agree with TRBD2. The germline gives CDR1 LNHNV, CDR2 YYDKDF (reference sequence). The CDR3 length is 24 residues. J was trimmed by 4 bases and V by 0 bases; bases with no gene match: 27. CDR3 in amino acids: CATSRDLISGRGTSTPSGYNEQFF. As DNA, the CDR3 is TGTGCCACCAGCAGAGATCTAATAAGCGGGAGGGGAACTTCTACCCCGTCGGGGTACAATGAGCAGTTCTTC.

The rearrangement uses TRBV6-6 and TRBJ1-1, with D possibly being TRBD1 (6 bases). Between the trimmed V and J ends, which lost 8 bases and 1 base, there was a span of 11 bases. The length of the CDR3 is 13 residues. Germline loops: CDR1 MNHNY, CDR2 SVGAGI (reference sequence). CDR3 in amino acids: CASAGQPNTEAFF. Here the CDR3 DNA reads TGTGCCAGCGCTGGACAGCCGAACACTGAAGCTTTCTTT.